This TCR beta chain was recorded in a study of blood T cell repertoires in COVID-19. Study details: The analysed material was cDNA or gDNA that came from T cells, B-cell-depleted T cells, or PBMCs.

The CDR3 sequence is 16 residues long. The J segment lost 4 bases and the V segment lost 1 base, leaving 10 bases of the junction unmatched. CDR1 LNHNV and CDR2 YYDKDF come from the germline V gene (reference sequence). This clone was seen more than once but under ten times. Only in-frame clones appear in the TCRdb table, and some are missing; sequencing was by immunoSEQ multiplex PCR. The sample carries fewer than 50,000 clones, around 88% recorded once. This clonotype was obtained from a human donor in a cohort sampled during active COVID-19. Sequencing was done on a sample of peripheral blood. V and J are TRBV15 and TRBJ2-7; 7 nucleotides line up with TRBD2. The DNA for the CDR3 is TGTGCCACCAGCAGAGTCCCTGGGGAGGGTTCATACGAGCAGTACTTC. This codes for CATSRVPGEGSYEQYF.